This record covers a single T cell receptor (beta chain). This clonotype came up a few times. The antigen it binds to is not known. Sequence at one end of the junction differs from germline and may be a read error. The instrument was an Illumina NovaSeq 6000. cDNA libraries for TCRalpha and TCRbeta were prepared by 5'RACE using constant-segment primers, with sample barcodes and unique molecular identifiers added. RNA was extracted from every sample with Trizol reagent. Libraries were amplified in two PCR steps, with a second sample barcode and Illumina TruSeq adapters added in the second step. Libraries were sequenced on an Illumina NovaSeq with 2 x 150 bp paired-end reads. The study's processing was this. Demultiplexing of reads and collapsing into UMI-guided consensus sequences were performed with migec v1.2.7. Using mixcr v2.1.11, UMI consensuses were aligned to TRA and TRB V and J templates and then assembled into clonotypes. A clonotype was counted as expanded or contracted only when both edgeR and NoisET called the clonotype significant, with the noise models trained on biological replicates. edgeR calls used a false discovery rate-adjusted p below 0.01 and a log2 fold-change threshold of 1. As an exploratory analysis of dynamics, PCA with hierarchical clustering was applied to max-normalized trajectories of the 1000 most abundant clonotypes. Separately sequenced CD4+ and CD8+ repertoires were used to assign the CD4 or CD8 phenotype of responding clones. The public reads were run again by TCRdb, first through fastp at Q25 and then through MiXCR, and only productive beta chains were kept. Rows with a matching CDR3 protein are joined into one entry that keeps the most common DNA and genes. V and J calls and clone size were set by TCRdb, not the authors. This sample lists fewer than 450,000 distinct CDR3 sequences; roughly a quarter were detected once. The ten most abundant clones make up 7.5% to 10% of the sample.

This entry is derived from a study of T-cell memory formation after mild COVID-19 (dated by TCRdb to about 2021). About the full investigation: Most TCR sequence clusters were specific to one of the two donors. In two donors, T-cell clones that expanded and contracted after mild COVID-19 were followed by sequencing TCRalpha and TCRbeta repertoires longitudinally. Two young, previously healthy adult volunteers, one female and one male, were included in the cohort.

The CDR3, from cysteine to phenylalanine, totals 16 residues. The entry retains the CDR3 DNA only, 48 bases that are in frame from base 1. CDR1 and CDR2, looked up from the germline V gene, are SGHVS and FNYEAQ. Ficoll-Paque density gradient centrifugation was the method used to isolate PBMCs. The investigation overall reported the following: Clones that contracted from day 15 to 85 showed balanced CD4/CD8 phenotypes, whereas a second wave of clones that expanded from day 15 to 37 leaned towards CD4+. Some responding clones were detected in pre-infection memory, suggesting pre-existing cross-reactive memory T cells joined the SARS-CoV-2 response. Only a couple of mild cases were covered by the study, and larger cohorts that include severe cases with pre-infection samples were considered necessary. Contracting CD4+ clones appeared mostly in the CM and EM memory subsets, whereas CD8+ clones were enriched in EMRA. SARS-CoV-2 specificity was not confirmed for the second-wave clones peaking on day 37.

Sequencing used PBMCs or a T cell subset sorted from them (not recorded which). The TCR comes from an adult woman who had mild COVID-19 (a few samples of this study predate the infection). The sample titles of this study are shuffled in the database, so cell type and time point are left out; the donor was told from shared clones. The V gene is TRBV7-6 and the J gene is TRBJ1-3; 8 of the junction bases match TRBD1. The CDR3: CASSSAAGGSGNTTYF. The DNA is TGTGCCAGCAGCTCCGCAGCAGGGGGCTCAGGAAACACCACATATTTT. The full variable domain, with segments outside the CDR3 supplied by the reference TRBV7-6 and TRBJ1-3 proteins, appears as GAGVSQSPRYKVTKRGQDVALRCDPISGHVSLYWYRQALGQGPEFLTYFNYEAQQDKSGLPNDRFSAERPEGSISTLTIQRTEQRDSAMYRCASSSAAGGSGNTTYFGEGSWLTVV.